Sequencing of this TCR beta chain was carried out in a study of blood T cell repertoires in COVID-19. The assay was immunoSEQ multiplex PCR, and TCRdb's table has in-frame clones only and misses some. This sample yields hundreds of thousands of clones, of which around 86% are seen a single time; about 16% belongs to the top ten. CDR3 length: 15 residues. Germline V lookup: CDR1 SGHDT, CDR2 YYEEEE. Trimming stripped 0 bases from V and 7 bases from J, with 14 bases between. The rearrangement uses TRBV5-6 and TRBJ1-5, with D perhaps matching TRBD1 (5 bases). The clonotype comes from a man between 18 and 35 years old who had recovered from COVID-19. The specimen sequenced was PBMCs or T cells enriched from blood (not recorded which). CDR3: CASSLAVQGWQPQHF. As DNA, the CDR3 is TGTGCCAGCAGCTTGGCCGTCCAGGGCTGGCAGCCCCAGCATTTT.